A selection of T cell receptor beta chains follows, all from one sample in a study of cytomegalovirus exposure and HLA in healthy donors. Libraries were prepared by immunoSEQ multiplex PCR; TCRdb keeps only in-frame clonotypes and omits some of them. Of more than 150,000 clones listed, over 75% were seen once; the top ten hold 3.5% to 4%. The sequencing input was PBMCs. The receptors were gathered from a man aged 50 or older in good health and CMV-seronegative. CDR3s include the opening cysteine and the closing phenylalanine or tryptophan. Some rows have no size entry. The others give once, few or many, or a class for an expanded clone.

J,size,V,CDR3
TRBJ2-1,once,TRBV27,CASSLRSTGYNEQFF
TRBJ2-6,few,TRBV2,CASVGVAGANVLTF
TRBJ1-4,-,TRBV25-1,CASSEGGELFF
TRBJ1-6,-,TRBV2,CASSDGSLSPLHF
TRBJ1-4,-,TRBV19,CASSIGPGRGQTNEKLFF
TRBJ1-4,-,TRBV7-2,CASSLYGPTNPPYEKLFF
TRBJ2-7,-,TRBV7-2,CASSPQATGHQPEQYF
TRBJ2-6,-,TRBV18,CASSPDRGSGANVLTF
TRBJ2-7,few,TRBV5-5,CASSKSTSGGPGTYEQYF
TRBJ1-1,-,TRBV9,CASSVGQGRKTEAFF
TRBJ1-2,-,TRBV18,CASSPGRGGDYGYTF
TRBJ1-3,-,TRBV27,CASSLTGILSSGNTIYF
TRBJ2-3,-,TRBV18,CASSPPPGLSTDTQYF
TRBJ1-1,-,TRBV19,CATKGRGANTEAFF
TRBJ2-1,-,TRBV2,CASSLRLAGMPYNEQFF
TRBJ2-3,-,TRBV11-3,CASSSRWGTDTQYF
TRBJ2-3,few,TRBV2,CASKGSGAGTDTQYF
TRBJ1-1,-,TRBV4-3,CASSPSSLDRNSGAFF
TRBJ2-1,-,TRBV5-8,CASSLERFGGWSSYNEQFF
TRBJ1-5,-,TRBV19,CASSFGGSHQPQHF
TRBJ1-1,-,TRBV6-6,CASAANTEAFF
TRBJ1-2,-,TRBV7-9,CACGVHTF
TRBJ1-1,-,TRBV29-1,CSVEAGTGVMNTEAFF
TRBJ1-2,-,TRBV10-3,CAISESSGGEYGYTF
TRBJ1-1,-,TRBV6-5,CASSHRVWMNTEAFF
TRBJ1-5,-,TRBV19,CASSPGGGGQPQHF
TRBJ2-1,-,TRBV7-2,CASSSPLAGSYEQFF
TRBJ2-3,-,TRBV7-7,CASSPTTSTDTQYF
TRBJ2-7,once,TRBV2,CASRRGLGSDEQYF
TRBJ2-3,-,TRBV2,CASSTRDRTTDTQYF
TRBJ2-3,few,TRBV9,CASSALITDTQYF
TRBJ1-4,-,TRBV13,CASSLGKGVEKLFF
TRBJ2-7,-,TRBV11-2,CASSYSGGAYEQYF
TRBJ1-6,once,TRBV29-1,CSVEGQGAVDSPLHF
TRBJ2-7,-,TRBV15,CATSREGGASSYEQYF
TRBJ1-1,-,TRBV27,CASSLSRGAGTEAFF
TRBJ1-2,few,TRBV4-1,CASSQPMGQGKGYTF
TRBJ2-3,-,TRBV11-2,CASSEQGLGTDTQYF
TRBJ2-7,-,TRBV11-1,CASSPNIGVYEQYF
TRBJ2-3,-,TRBV23-1,CAGDRAIDTQYF
TRBJ1-1,-,TRBV6-4,CASSDSTARAFF
TRBJ1-2,-,TRBV15,CATSRDSGGENYGYTF
TRBJ1-4,once,TRBV27,CASRPGLYLYEKLFF
TRBJ2-5,-,TRBV5-1,CASSLASGVETQYF
TRBJ1-5,-,TRBV4-3,CASSQEISDGINQPQHF
TRBJ2-3,-,TRBV4-1,CASSQEGVGTDTQYF
TRBJ1-2,-,TRBV9,CASSVESQGDGYTF
TRBJ1-5,-,TRBV6-5,CASRRGGSQPQHF
TRBJ2-5,-,TRBV7-9,CSSSSRRGEETQYF
TRBJ1-4,-,TRBV9,CASSPWAATNEKLFF
TRBJ2-3,once,TRBV29-1,CSVFPRGGITDTQYF
TRBJ2-1,-,TRBV9,CASSPGGCEQFF